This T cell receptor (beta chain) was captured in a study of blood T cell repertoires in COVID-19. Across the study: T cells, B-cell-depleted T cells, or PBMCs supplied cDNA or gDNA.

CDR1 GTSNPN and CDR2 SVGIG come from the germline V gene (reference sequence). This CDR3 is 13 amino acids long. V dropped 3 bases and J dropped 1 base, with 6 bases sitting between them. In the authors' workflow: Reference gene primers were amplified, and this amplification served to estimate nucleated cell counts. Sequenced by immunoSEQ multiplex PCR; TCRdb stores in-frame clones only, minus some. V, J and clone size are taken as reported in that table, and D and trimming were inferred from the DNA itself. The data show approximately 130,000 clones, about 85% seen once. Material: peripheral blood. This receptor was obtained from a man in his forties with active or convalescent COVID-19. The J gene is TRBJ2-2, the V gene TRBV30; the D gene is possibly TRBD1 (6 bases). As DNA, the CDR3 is TGTGCCTGGAGGACAGGGAACACCGGGGAGCTGTTTTTT. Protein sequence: CAWRTGNTGELFF.